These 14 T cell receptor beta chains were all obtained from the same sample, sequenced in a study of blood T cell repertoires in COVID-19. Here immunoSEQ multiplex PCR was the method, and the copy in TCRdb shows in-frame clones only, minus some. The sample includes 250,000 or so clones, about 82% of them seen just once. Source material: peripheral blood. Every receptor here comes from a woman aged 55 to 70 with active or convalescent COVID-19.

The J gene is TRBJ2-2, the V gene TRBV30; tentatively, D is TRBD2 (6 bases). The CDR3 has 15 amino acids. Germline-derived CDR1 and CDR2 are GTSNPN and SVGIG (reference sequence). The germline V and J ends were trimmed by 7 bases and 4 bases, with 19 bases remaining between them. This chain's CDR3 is CASNPGSISTGELFF. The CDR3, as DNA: TGTGCCTCTAACCCCGGGAGTATCTCCACCGGGGAGCTGTTTTTT.

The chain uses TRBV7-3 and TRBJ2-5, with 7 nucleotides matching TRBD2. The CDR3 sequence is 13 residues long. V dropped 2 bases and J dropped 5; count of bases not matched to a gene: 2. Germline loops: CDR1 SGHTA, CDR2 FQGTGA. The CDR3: CASSLGGGETQYF. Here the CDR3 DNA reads TGTGCCAGCAGCTTAGGGGGAGGGGAGACCCAGTACTTC.

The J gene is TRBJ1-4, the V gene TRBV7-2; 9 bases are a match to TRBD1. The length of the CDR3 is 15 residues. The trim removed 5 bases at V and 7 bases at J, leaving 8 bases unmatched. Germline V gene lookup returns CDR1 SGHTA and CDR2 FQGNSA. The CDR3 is CASSKPGQGREKLFF. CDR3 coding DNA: TGTGCCAGCAGCAAACCGGGACAGGGACGTGAAAAACTGTTTTTT.

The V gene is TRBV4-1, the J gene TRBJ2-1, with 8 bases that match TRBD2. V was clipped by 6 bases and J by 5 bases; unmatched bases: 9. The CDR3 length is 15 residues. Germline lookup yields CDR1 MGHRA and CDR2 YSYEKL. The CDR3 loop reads CASSRLTSDDNEQFF. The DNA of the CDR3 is TGCGCCAGCAGTCGGTTGACTAGCGACGACAATGAGCAGTTCTTC.

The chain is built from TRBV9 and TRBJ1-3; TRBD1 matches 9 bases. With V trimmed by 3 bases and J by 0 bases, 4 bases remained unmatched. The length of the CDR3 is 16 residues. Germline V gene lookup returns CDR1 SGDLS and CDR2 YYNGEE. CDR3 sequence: CASSAGQGYSGNTIYF. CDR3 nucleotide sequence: TGTGCCAGCAGCGCGGGACAGGGTTACTCTGGAAACACCATATATTTT.

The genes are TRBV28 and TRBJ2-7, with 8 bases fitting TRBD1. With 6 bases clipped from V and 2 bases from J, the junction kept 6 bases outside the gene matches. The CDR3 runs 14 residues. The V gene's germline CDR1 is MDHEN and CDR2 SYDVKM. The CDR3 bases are TGTGCCAGCAGCATGGGGACAGGAGCCTACGAGCAGTACGTC. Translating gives CASSMGTGAYEQYV.

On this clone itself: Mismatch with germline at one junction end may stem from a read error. This CDR3 reads CASRDINSYQPQHF. CDR3 nucleotide sequence: TGTGCCAGTCGGGACATTAATAGCTATCAGCCCCAGCATTTT. V is TRBV19 and J is TRBJ1-5; D possibly corresponds to TRBD1 (6 bases). Germline V gene data show CDR1 as LNHDA and CDR2 as SQIVND (reference sequence). The length of the CDR3 is 14 residues.

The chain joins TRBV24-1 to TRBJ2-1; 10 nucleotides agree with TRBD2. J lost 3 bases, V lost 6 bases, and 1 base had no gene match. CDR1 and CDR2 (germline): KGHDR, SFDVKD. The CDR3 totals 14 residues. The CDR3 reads CATSTSGNYNEQFF. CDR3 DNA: TGTGCCACCAGTACTAGCGGGAACTACAATGAGCAGTTCTTC.

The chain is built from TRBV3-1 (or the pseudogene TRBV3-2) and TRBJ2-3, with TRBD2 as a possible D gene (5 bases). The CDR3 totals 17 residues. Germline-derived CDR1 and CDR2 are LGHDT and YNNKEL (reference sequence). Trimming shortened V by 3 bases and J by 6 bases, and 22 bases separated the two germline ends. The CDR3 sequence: CASSHPGGLPGLDTQYF. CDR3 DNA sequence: TGTGCCAGCAGCCACCCCGGTGGACTCCCGGGCTTGGATACGCAGTATTTT.

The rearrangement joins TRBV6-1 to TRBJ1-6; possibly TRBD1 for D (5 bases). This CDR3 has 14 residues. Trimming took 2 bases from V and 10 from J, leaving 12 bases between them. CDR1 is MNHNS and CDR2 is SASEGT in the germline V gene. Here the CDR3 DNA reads TGTGCCAGCAGTGAACAGGGTATACAATCACCCCTCCACTTT. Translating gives CASSEQGIQSPLHF.

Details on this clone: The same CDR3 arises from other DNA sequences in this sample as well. The CDR3 coding sequence is TGTGCCAGCAGCCAAGCCAGGGGAAGCTATGGCTACACCTTC. Translated, it gives CASSQARGSYGYTF. This chain links TRBV4-2 with TRBJ1-2; perhaps TRBD1 as D (6 bases). Germline V lookup: CDR1 LGHNA, CDR2 YNFKEQ. The V gene lost 1 base and the J gene lost 4 bases, with 10 bases spanning the gap. The CDR3 runs 14 residues.

Here the CDR3 DNA reads TGTGCCAGCAGCTTCCAAGGGGCGGGGGGCACAGATACGCAGTATTTT. Protein sequence: CASSFQGAGGTDTQYF. This chain uses TRBV11-3 with TRBJ2-3, with 7 bases matching TRBD2. The length of the CDR3 is 16 residues. The V and J ends lost 3 bases and 1 base, in that order; junction bases with no gene match: 7. Germline CDR1 is SGHNT and CDR2 is YENEEA. Complete variable domain (other parts from reference TRBV11-3 and TRBJ2-3): EAGVVQSPRYKIIEKKQPVAFWCNPISGHNTLYWYLQNLGQGPELLIRYENEEAVDDSQLPKDRFSAERLKGVDSTLKIQPAELGDSAVYLCASSFQGAGGTDTQYFGPGTRLTVL.

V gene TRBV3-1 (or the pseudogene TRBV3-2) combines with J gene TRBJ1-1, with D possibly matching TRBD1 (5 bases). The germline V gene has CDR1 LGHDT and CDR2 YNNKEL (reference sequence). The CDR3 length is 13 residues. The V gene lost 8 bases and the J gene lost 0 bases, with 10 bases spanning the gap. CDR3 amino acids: CASWGSMNTEAFF. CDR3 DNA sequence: TGTGCCAGCTGGGGCAGTATGAACACTGAAGCTTTCTTT.

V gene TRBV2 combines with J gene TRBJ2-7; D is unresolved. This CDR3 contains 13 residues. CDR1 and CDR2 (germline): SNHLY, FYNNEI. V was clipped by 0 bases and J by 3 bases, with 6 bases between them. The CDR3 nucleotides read TGTGCCAGCAGTGAAGCCAACAACTACGAGCAGTACTTC. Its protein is CASSEANNYEQYF.